This T cell receptor (beta chain) appears in the sequencing data of a study of blood T cell repertoires in COVID-19. TCRdb's copy holds only in-frame clones and misses some; the assay was immunoSEQ multiplex PCR. Of 150,000 to 200,000 clones in the sample, about four fifths were seen once. Germline CDR1 is LNHDA and CDR2 is SQIVND (reference sequence). V was cut by 6 bases and J by 7 bases, with 16 bases left in between. The CDR3 spans 14 residues. V gene TRBV19 combines with J gene TRBJ2-1; D perhaps matches TRBD2 (7 bases). This receptor was identified in a human donor with acute or convalescent COVID-19. The donor label of this sample is uncertain. Material for sequencing was peripheral blood. The CDR3 loop is CASRRAGAGNEQFF. The CDR3 coding sequence is TGTGCCAGTAGACGTGCGGGGGCGGGGAATGAGCAGTTCTTC.